Sequencing of this T cell receptor beta chain was carried out in a study of blood T cell repertoires in COVID-19. At the level of the study: Sites in the United States, Italy and Spain provided acute and convalescent COVID-19 samples. From T cells, B-cell-depleted T cells, or PBMCs came the material, which was cDNA or gDNA.

Sequencing was performed with immunoSEQ multiplex PCR; in TCRdb, only in-frame clones are kept and a portion is missing. This repertoire shows about 250,000 clones, around four fifths found once; its top ten account for roughly 5.8%. Sequences were obtained from peripheral blood. This clonotype was obtained from a man at least 80 years old with acute or convalescent COVID-19.

CDR3: CASSSGTGYYEQYF. The CDR3 DNA is TGTGCCAGCAGTTCCGGGACAGGGTACTACGAGCAGTACTTC. V usage is TRBV27 and J usage is TRBJ2-7; 9 bases are shared with TRBD1. The CDR3 sequence is 14 residues long. V was clipped by 4 bases and J by 3 bases; unmatched bases: 4. Germline V lookup: CDR1 MNHEY, CDR2 SMNVEV (reference sequence).